The text below deals with one T cell receptor (beta chain). The antigen is not known. This entry is derived from a study of identical twins. Findings and limits, study-wide: In monozygotic twins, models underestimated the sharing of out-of-frame TCR alpha.

Trimming shortened V by 0 bases and J by 4 bases, and 13 bases separated the two germline ends. In germline, CDR1 is MGHRA, CDR2 YSYEKL. The CDR3 length is 16 residues. Each CDR3 protein is one row after TCRdb ran MiXCR on the 5' RACE reads. The table shows 500,000 to 700,000 distinct CDR3 sequences, with 7.1% occurring only once. These same data were also listed under a study on yellow fever vaccine responses in identical twins.

Specimen: PBMCs. The receptor was isolated from a young woman in good health. The V call is TRBV4-1, the J call TRBJ1-5; unclear D gene. CDR3 nucleotides: TGCGCCAGCAGCCAAGATGCGGGGATGGGGAATCAGCCCCAGCATTTT. Translating it yields CASSQDAGMGNQPQHF.